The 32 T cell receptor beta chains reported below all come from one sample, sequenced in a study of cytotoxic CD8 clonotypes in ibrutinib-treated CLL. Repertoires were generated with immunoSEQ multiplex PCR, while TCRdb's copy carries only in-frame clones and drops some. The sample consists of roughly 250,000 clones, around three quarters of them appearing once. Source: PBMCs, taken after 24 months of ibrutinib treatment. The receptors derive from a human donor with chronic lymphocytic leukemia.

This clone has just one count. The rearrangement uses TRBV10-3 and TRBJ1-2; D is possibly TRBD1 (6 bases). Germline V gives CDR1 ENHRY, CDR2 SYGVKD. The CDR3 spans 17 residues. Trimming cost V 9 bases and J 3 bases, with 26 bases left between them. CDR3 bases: TGTGCCATTACTCGGATGAGAGGGGGGGCCGTGGACTATGGCTACACCTTC. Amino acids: CAITRMRGGAVDYGYTF.

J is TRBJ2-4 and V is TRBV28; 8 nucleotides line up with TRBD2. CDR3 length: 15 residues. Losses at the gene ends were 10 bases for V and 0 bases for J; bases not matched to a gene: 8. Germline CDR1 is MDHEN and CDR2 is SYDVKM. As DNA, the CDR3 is TGTGCCACAAGGAGCGGGAGCGTAGCCAAAAACATTCAGTACTTC. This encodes CATRSGSVAKNIQYF.

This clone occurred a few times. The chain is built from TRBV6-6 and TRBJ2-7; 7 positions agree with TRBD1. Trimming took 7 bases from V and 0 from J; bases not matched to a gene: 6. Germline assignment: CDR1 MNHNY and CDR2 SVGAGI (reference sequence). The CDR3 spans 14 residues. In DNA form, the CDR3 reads TGTGCCAGCACCCCACGGGACAGCTCCTACGAGCAGTACTTC. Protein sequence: CASTPRDSSYEQYF.

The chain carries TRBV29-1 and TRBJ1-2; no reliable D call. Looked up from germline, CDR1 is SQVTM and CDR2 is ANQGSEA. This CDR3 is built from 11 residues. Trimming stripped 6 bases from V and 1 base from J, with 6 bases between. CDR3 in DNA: TGCAGCGTCACGATTAACTATGGCTACACCTTC. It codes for CSVTINYGYTF.

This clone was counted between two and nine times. The CDR3 is CASSLSGANVLTF. The CDR3 DNA follows: TGTGCCAGCAGCTTGTCGGGGGCCAACGTCCTGACTTTC. The chain recombines TRBV5-6 with TRBJ2-6, with no clear D. The CDR3 is 13 amino acids. Germline values: CDR1 SGHDT, CDR2 YYEEEE. The V end lost 1 base, the J end lost 4 bases, and 3 bases lay between the germline ends.

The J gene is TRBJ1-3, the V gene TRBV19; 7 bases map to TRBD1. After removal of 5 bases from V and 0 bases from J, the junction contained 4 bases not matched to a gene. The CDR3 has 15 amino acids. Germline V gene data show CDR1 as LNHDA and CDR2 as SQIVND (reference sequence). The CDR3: CASSWQGDSGNTIYF. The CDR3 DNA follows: TGTGCCAGTAGTTGGCAGGGGGACTCTGGAAACACCATATATTTT.

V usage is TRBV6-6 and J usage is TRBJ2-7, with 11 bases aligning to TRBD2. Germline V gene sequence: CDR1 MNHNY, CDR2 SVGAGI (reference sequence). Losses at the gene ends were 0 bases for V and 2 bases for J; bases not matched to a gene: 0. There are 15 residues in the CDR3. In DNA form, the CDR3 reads TGTGCCAGCAGTTACTCTAGCGGGAGGGCCTACGAGCAGTACTTC. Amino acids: CASSYSSGRAYEQYF.

CDR3 in DNA: TGCAGCGTTGACGGGGGGCGTGAGACCCAGTACTTC. It specifies CSVDGGRETQYF. The rearrangement uses TRBV29-1 and TRBJ2-5, with D possibly being TRBD2 (7 bases). Germline V lookup: CDR1 SQVTM, CDR2 ANQGSEA. The V and J ends lost 3 bases and 5 bases respectively, with 10 bases between them. The CDR3 length is 12 residues.

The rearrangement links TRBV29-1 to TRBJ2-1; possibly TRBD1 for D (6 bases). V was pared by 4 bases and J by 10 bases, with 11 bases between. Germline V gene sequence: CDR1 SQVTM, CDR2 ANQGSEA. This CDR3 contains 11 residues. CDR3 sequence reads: CSVGAGVEQFF. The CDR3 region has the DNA TGCAGCGTTGGTGCAGGGGTCGAGCAGTTCTTC.

CDR3 nucleotide sequence: TGTGCCAGCAGCGTCCAATCTAGCGGAATCAATGAGCAGTTCTTC. Protein: CASSVQSSGINEQFF. The chain combines TRBV9 with TRBJ2-1; 7 nucleotides line up with TRBD2. The ends lost 2 bases at V and 6 bases at J; junction bases unmatched: 8. Germline CDR1 SGDLS, CDR2 YYNGEE. This CDR3 contains 15 residues.

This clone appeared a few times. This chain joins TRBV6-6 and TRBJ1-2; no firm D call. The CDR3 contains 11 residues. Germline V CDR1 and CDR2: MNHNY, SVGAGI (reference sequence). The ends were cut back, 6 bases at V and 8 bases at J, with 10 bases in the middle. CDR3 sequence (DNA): TGTGCCAGCAGCCCGTCGGCAGGCTACACCTTC. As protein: CASSPSAGYTF.

CDR3 sequence (DNA): TGCAGCGCTACCCCTAGGGAGTTGGATGAGCAGTTCTTC. It specifies CSATPRELDEQFF. The V and J genes are TRBV29-1 and TRBJ2-1; maybe TRBD2 (5 bases). Trimming cost V 7 bases and J 8 bases, with 18 bases left between them. CDR3 length: 13 residues. The germline CDR1 and CDR2 sequences are SQVTM and ANQGSEA.

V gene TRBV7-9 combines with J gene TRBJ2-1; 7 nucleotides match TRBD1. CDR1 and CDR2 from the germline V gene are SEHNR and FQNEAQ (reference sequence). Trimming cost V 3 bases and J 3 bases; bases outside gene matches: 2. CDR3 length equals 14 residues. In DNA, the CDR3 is TGTGCCAGCAGCTTGGGACAGAACTACAATGAGCAGTTCTTC. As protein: CASSLGQNYNEQFF.

The CDR3 nucleotides are TGTGCCAGCAGCCCCCCCGGCTTCACAGATACGCAGTATTTT. It yields the protein CASSPPGFTDTQYF. The chain carries TRBV14 and TRBJ2-3, with unresolved D. Germline V lookup: CDR1 SGHDN, CDR2 FVKESK. This CDR3 is built from 14 residues. Trimming removed 4 bases at V and 2 bases at J, with 10 bases between.

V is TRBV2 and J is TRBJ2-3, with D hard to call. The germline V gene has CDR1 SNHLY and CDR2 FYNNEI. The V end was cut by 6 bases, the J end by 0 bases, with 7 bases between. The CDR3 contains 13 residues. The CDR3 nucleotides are TGTGCCAGCAGGGGTCCTAGCACAGATACGCAGTATTTT. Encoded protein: CASRGPSTDTQYF.

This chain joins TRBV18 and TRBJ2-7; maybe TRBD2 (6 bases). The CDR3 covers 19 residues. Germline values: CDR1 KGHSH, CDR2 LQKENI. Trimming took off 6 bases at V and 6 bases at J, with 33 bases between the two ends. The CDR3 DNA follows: TGTGCCAGCTCCCACCTAGAGACAGCCGGGAGATCGGGAGCTATCGAGCAGTACTTC. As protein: CASSHLETAGRSGAIEQYF.

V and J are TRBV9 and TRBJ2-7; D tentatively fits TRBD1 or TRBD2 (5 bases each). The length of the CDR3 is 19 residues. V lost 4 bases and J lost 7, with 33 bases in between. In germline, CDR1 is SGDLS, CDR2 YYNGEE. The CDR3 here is CASSPKQRGPGKGPREQYF. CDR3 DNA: TGTGCCAGCAGCCCCAAACAGAGGGGACCAGGGAAGGGTCCTCGAGAGCAGTACTTC. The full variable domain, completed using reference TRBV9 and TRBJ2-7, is DSGVTQTPKHLITATGQRVTLRCSPRSGDLSVYWYQQSLDQGLQFLIQYYNGEERAKGNILERFSAQQFPDLHSELNLSSLELGDSALYFCASSPKQRGPGKGPREQYFGPGTRLTVT.

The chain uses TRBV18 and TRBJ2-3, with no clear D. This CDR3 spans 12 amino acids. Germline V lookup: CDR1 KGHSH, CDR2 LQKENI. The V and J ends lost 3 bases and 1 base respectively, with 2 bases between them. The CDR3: CASSPGTDTQYF. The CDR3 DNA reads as TGTGCCAGCTCACCCGGCACAGATACGCAGTATTTT. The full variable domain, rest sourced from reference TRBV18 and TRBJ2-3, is NAGVMQNPRHLVRRRGQEARLRCSPMKGHSHVYWYRQLPEEGLKFMVYLQKENIIDESGMPKERFSAEFPKEGPSILRIQQVVRGDSAAYFCASSPGTDTQYFGPGTRLTVL.

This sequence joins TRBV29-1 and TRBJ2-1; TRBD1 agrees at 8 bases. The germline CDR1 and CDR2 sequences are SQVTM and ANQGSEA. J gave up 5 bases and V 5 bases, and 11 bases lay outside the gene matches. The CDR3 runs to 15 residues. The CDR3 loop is CSVLRRDRPNNEQFF. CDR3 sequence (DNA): TGCAGCGTTCTCAGACGGGACAGGCCCAACAATGAGCAGTTCTTC.

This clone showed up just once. The CDR3 nucleotides are TGTGCCAGCACTTCCGTCCTGGTGGAGCAGTACTTC. Translation: CASTSVLVEQYF. The chain links TRBV6-5 to TRBJ2-7; no definite D call. The CDR3 has 12 residues. Germline lookup yields CDR1 MNHEY and CDR2 SVGAGI. Between the trimmed V and J ends, which lost 7 bases and 7 bases, there was a span of 14 bases.

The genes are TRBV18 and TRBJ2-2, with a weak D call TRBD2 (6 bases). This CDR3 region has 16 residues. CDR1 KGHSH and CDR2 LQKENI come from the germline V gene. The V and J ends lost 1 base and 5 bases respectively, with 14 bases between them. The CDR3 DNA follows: TGTGCCAGCTCACCACAAAACCACGGGGGAACCGGGGAGCTGTTTTTT. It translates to CASSPQNHGGTGELFF.

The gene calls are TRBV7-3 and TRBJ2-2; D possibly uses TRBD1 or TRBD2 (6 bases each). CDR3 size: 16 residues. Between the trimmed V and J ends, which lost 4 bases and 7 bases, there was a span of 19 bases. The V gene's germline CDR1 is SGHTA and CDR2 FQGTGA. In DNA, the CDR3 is TGTGCCAGCAGCTCCCCTCGTGGAGGGGGGAGCGGGGAGCTGTTTTTT. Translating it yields CASSSPRGGGSGELFF.

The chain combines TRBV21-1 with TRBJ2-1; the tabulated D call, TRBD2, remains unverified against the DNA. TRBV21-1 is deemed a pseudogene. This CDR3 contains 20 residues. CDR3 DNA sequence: TGTGCCAGCAGCAAAGGGGCCGGGACTAGCGGGAGGGCCGTCCACAATGAGCAGTTCTTC. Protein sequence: CASSKGAGTSGRAVHNEQFF.

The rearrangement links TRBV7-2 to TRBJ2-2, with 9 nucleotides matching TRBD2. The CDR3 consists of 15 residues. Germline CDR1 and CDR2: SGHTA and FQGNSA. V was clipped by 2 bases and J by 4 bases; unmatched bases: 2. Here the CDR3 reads CASSLTSGFTGELFF. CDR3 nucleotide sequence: TGTGCCAGCAGCTTAACTAGCGGGTTCACCGGGGAGCTGTTTTTT.

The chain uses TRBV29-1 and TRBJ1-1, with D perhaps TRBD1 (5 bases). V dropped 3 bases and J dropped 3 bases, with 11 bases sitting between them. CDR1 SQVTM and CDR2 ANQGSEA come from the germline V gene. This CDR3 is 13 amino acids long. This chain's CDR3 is CSVEGGGDTEAFF. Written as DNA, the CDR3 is TGCAGCGTTGAGGGGGGAGGGGACACTGAAGCTTTCTTT.

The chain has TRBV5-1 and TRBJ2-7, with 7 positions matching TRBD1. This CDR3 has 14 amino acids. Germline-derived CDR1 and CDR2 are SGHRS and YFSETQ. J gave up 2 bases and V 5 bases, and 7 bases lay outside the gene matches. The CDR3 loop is CASSPGQATYEQYF. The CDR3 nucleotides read TGCGCCAGCAGTCCTGGACAGGCAACCTACGAGCAGTACTTC.

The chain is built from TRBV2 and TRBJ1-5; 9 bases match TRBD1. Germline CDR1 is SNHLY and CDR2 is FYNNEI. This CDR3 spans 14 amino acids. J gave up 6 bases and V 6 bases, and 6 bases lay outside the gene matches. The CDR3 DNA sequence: TGTGCCAGCAGGCCCGGGACAGGGTTTCAGCCCCAGCATTTT. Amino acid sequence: CASRPGTGFQPQHF.

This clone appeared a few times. The CDR3 sequence: CASSFGLGSLNTEAFF. CDR3 bases: TGTGCCAGCAGCTTCGGGTTGGGGAGCCTAAACACTGAAGCTTTCTTT. V gene TRBV11-1 combines with J gene TRBJ1-1, with D hard to call. The V end lost 3 bases, the J end lost 2 bases, and 16 bases lay between the germline ends. The CDR3 contains 16 residues. Germline CDR1 reads SGHAT; CDR2 reads FQDESV (reference sequence).

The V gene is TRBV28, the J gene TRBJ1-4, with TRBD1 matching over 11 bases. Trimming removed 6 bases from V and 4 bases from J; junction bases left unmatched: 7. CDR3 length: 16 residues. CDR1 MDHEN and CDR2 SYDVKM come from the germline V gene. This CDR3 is CASRTGTGGVNEKLFF. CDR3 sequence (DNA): TGTGCCAGCAGGACCGGGACAGGGGGAGTTAATGAAAAACTGTTTTTT.

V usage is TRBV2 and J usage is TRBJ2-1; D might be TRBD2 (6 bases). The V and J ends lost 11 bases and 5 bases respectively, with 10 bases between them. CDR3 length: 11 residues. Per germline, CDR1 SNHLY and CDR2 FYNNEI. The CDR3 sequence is CAGLADNEQFF. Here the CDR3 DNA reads TGTGCCGGCTTAGCGGACAATGAGCAGTTCTTC.

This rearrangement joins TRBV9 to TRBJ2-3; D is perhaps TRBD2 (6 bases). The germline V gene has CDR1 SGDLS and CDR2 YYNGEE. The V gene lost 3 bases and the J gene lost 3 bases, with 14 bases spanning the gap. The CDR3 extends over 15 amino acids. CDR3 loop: CASSARDSFTDTQYF. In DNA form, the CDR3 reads TGTGCCAGCAGCGCACGGGACTCATTTACAGATACGCAGTATTTT.

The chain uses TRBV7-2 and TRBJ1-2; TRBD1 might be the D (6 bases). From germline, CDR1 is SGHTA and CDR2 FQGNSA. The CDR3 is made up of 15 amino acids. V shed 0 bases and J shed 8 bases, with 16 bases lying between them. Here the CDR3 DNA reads TGTGCCAGCAGCTTAGCGCCGGGACAATCTTACGGCTACACCTTC. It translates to CASSLAPGQSYGYTF.